Below, 25 T cell receptor beta chains from the same sample are listed, as sequenced in a study of T-cell memory formation after mild COVID-19 (dated by TCRdb to 2020 to 2022). The protocol used for the library was 5' RACE. Sequencing was performed on an Illumina NovaSeq 6000. TCRdb reran the public reads through fastp at Q25 and MiXCR, keeping productive beta chains. For every CDR3 protein sequence, its rows merge into one entry that carries the most common genes and DNA. This sample holds 470,000 or so distinct CDR3 sequences; around 20% were observed only once. 7.5% to 9.5% of the sample is taken by the ten largest. Sequencing was performed on PBMCs or a T cell subset sorted from them (not recorded which). These receptors all stem from an adult woman who had mild COVID-19 (a few samples of this study predate the infection). The sample titles of this study are shuffled in the database, so cell type and time point are left out; the donor was told from shared clones.

The CDR3 reads CASSPAGTVKNTEAFF. For the CDR3, the DNA is TGTGCCAGCAGCCCCGCTGGGACAGTAAAAAACACTGAAGCTTTCTTT. The chain joins TRBV7-2 to TRBJ1-1; 7 nucleotides align to TRBD1. Germline V lookup: CDR1 SGHTA, CDR2 FQGNSA. Germline trimming cut 5 bases from V and 2 bases from J; bases unmatched to any gene: 11. CDR3 size: 16 residues.

V is TRBV5-4 and J is TRBJ2-7, with D tentatively TRBD2 (6 bases). V lost 4 bases and J 6 bases, leaving 20 bases between the germline ends. The CDR3 loop spans 15 amino acids. Germline assignment: CDR1 SGHNT and CDR2 YYREEE (reference sequence). The CDR3, as DNA: TGTGCCAGCAGCCCGGTAGCGGACACGGGCAGCGAGCAGTACTTC. It is translated as CASSPVADTGSEQYF.

The rearrangement joins TRBV5-1 to TRBJ2-5; possibly TRBD1 for D (6 bases). The CDR3 spans 15 residues. V was trimmed by 0 bases and J by 2 bases, leaving 11 bases between them. The germline gives CDR1 SGHRS, CDR2 YFSETQ. As DNA, the CDR3 is TGCGCCAGCAGCTTGGTTCCAGGGGCGCAAGAGACCCAGTACTTC. Residues: CASSLVPGAQETQYF.

This clonotype occurred many times. V gene TRBV5-1 combines with J gene TRBJ2-5; 16 bases are a match to TRBD2. Germline trimming cut 4 bases from V and 5 bases from J; bases unmatched to any gene: 8. Germline V gives CDR1 SGHRS, CDR2 YFSETQ. The CDR3 is 17 amino acids. This chain's CDR3 is CASSPGLAGGPEETQYF. CDR3 nucleotides: TGCGCCAGCAGCCCGGGACTAGCGGGGGGGCCGGAGGAGACCCAGTACTTC.

The J gene is TRBJ1-4, the V gene TRBV10-3; D remains unclear. With 0 bases removed from V and 7 bases from J, the gap between germline ends came to 15 bases. From germline, CDR1 is ENHRY and CDR2 SYGVKD. The CDR3 is 16 amino acids. The CDR3 nucleotides read TGTGCCATCAGTGAGTCTATGACCGCCGTGGGTGAAAAACTGTTTTTT. This encodes CAISESMTAVGEKLFF.

The rearrangement joins TRBV14 to TRBJ1-1; a possible D gene is TRBD1 (5 bases). The V gene's germline CDR1 is SGHDN and CDR2 FVKESK. The V and J ends lost 4 bases and 4 bases respectively, with 25 bases between them. The CDR3 loop spans 18 amino acids. This CDR3 is CASSPARGEGRLSTEAFF. The CDR3 DNA reads as TGTGCCAGCAGCCCCGCTCGTGGAGAGGGGAGGCTGAGCACTGAAGCTTTCTTT.

This clonotype occurred a few times. The chain has TRBV6-2 or TRBV6-3 and TRBJ2-6, with TRBD1 identical over 7 bases. The CDR3 is 15 amino acids. Germline V lookup: CDR1 MNHEY, CDR2 SVGEGT. With 6 bases clipped from V and 0 bases from J, the junction kept 2 bases outside the gene matches. The CDR3 spells CASRQGLSGANVLTF. The CDR3 region has the DNA TGTGCCAGCAGACAGGGGCTCTCTGGGGCCAACGTCCTGACTTTC.

This clonotype turned up a few times. The V and J genes are TRBV7-2 and TRBJ2-3, with D perhaps matching TRBD1 (5 bases). Germline lookup yields CDR1 SGHTA and CDR2 FQGNSA. The V end was cut by 2 bases, the J end by 4 bases, with 13 bases between. The CDR3 runs to 15 residues. The CDR3 reads CASSLLLGPADTQYF. The CDR3 bases are TGTGCCAGCAGCTTACTACTGGGGCCCGCAGATACGCAGTATTTT.

This chain joins TRBV2 and TRBJ2-2; 7 positions match TRBD1. V dropped 11 bases and J dropped 0; count of bases not matched to a gene: 9. CDR1 is SNHLY, CDR2 FYNNEI, per germline. The CDR3 consists of 15 residues. The CDR3 sequence: CAGAKGTANTGELFF. The CDR3 DNA reads TGTGCCGGGGCGAAGGGGACAGCGAACACCGGGGAGCTGTTTTTT.

This chain connects TRBV12-3 or TRBV12-4 to TRBJ1-6; D might be TRBD1 (6 bases). Trimming removed 3 bases at V and 7 bases at J, with 13 bases between. The CDR3 spans 15 residues. In DNA form, the CDR3 reads TGTGCCAGCAGTTTGGGGGACAATGAAAATTCACCCCTCCACTTT. It specifies CASSLGDNENSPLHF.

The chain carries TRBV18 and TRBJ1-3; perhaps TRBD1 as D (5 bases). Germline V CDR1 and CDR2: KGHSH, LQKENI. This CDR3 has 17 residues. V was trimmed by 0 bases and J by 0 bases, leaving 12 bases between them. The CDR3 is CASSPPGTLSSGNTIYF. As DNA, the CDR3 is TGTGCCAGCTCACCACCTGGGACGCTTTCCTCTGGAAACACCATATATTTT.

The chain carries TRBV5-1 and TRBJ2-7, with TRBD1 matching 8 bases. Germline trimming cut 4 bases from V and 5 bases from J; bases unmatched to any gene: 8. The germline V gene encodes CDR1 SGHRS and CDR2 YFSETQ. This CDR3 region has 14 residues. This CDR3 is CASSRRQGSNEQYF. In nucleotides, the CDR3 is TGCGCCAGCAGCCGACGACAGGGGTCCAACGAGCAGTACTTC.

The sample holds a few counts of this clonotype. This rearrangement joins TRBV12-3 or TRBV12-4 to TRBJ2-3, with 10 nucleotides matching TRBD2. The CDR3 has 16 residues. The junction had 6 bases not matched to a gene; V was cut back by 6 bases and J by 0 bases. CDR3 amino acids: CASSAIAGGSTDTQYF. In nucleotides, the CDR3 is TGTGCCAGCAGCGCGATAGCGGGGGGTAGCACAGATACGCAGTATTTT.

The sample holds a few counts of this clonotype. The V call is TRBV6-1, the J call TRBJ2-3, with D perhaps TRBD1 (5 bases). The V end lost 1 base, the J end lost 6 bases, and 20 bases lay between the germline ends. This CDR3 spans 17 amino acids. Looked up from germline, CDR1 is MNHNS and CDR2 is SASEGT. The CDR3 spells CASSEVPQGHGRDTQYF. CDR3 in DNA: TGTGCCAGCAGTGAAGTACCTCAGGGCCACGGCAGGGATACGCAGTATTTT.

In its sample, this clonotype was seen many times. The chain employs TRBV19 and TRBJ2-1, with 9 bases lining up with TRBD2. The CDR3 loop spans 15 amino acids. With V trimmed by 4 bases and J by 4 bases, 5 bases remained unmatched. The germline CDR1 and CDR2 sequences are LNHDA and SQIVND (reference sequence). The CDR3 here is CASSSGGAIYNEQFF. In DNA form, the CDR3 reads TGTGCCAGTAGTAGCGGGGGGGCTATTTACAATGAGCAGTTCTTC.

This clonotype was seen more than once but under ten times. The V and J genes are TRBV27 and TRBJ2-5, with D unclear. CDR1 is MNHEY, CDR2 SMNVEV, per germline (reference sequence). V gave up 2 bases and J gave up 2 bases, with 15 bases separating them. The CDR3 covers 16 residues. This CDR3 reads CASSLVRPGGQETQYF. DNA of the CDR3: TGTGCCAGCAGTTTAGTACGTCCAGGTGGGCAAGAGACCCAGTACTTC.

In DNA form, the CDR3 reads TGTGCCAGCAGCTTGCGCCCTGGACTAGCGGGGGGGCGGAGCAATGAGCAGTTCTTC. The encoded protein is CASSLRPGLAGGRSNEQFF. The rearrangement uses TRBV7-3 and TRBJ2-1, with 15 bases lining up with TRBD2. From germline, CDR1 is SGHTA and CDR2 FQGTGA. Germline trimming cut 3 bases from V and 6 bases from J; bases unmatched to any gene: 12. CDR3 length equals 19 residues.

This clonotype has just a few counts. V usage is TRBV20-1 and J usage is TRBJ2-1; no clear D gene. V lost 6 bases and J lost 12, with 21 bases in between. The CDR3 is 13 residues long. Germline assignment: CDR1 DFQATT and CDR2 SNEGSKA (reference sequence). This CDR3 is CSAQGAGRTGQFF. The CDR3 DNA reads TGCAGTGCCCAAGGCGCAGGTAGAACGGGGCAGTTCTTC.

This clonotype has more than one count but fewer than ten. The rearrangement links TRBV4-1 to TRBJ2-7, with TRBD2 matching 9 bases. The CDR3 length is 16 residues. Germline loops: CDR1 MGHRA, CDR2 YSYEKL. The V gene end was trimmed by 1 base and the J gene end by 1 base; junction bases not matched to a gene: 5. The CDR3 loop is CASSQVALAGSYEQYF. CDR3 nucleotide sequence: TGCGCCAGCAGCCAAGTCGCGCTAGCGGGGTCCTACGAGCAGTACTTC.

This clonotype was seen only a few times. The chain combines TRBV7-2 with TRBJ1-1; D is ambiguous. CDR1 SGHTA and CDR2 FQGNSA come from the germline V gene. V was trimmed by 2 bases and J by 6 bases, leaving 10 bases between them. The CDR3 has 13 residues. CDR3 sequence: CASSLLGGAEAFF. The DNA for the CDR3 is TGTGCCAGCAGCTTACTCGGTGGGGCTGAAGCTTTCTTT.

This clonotype appeared a few times. This chain links TRBV14 with TRBJ2-1, with TRBD1 identical over 8 bases. Germline values: CDR1 SGHDN, CDR2 FVKESK. The CDR3 is 21 residues long. V shed 2 bases and J 5 bases; nucleotides not matched to a gene: 23. CDR3 nucleotide sequence: TGTGCCAGCAGCCAACCACCAAACGCCCACTTGGACAGGGTTTTCCACAATGAGCAGTTCTTC. The encoded protein is CASSQPPNAHLDRVFHNEQFF. Variable domain in full (rest from reference TRBV14 and TRBJ2-1): EAGVTQFPSHSVIEKGQTVTLRCDPISGHDNLYWYRRVMGKEIKFLLHFVKESKQDESGMPNNRFLAERTGGTYSTLKVQPAELEDSGVYFCASSQPPNAHLDRVFHNEQFFGPGTRLTVL.

This clonotype was counted a few times. The genes are TRBV11-2 and TRBJ2-6; D unclear. Trimming pared 0 bases from V and 3 bases from J, leaving 9 bases between. Germline lookup yields CDR1 SGHAT and CDR2 FQNNGV. The CDR3 is made up of 16 amino acids. CDR3 residues: CASSLDRHIGANVLTF. The CDR3, as DNA: TGTGCCAGCAGCTTAGATCGTCATATTGGGGCCAACGTCCTGACTTTC.

The chain is built from TRBV12-3 or TRBV12-4 and TRBJ2-7, with D perhaps matching TRBD1 (6 bases). The CDR3 length is 15 residues. The V end was cut by 2 bases, the J end by 2 bases, with 13 bases between. CDR3 region: CASSLRGRGTYEQYF. For the CDR3, the DNA is TGTGCCAGCAGTTTACGGGGCAGGGGCACCTACGAGCAGTACTTC.

Of note for this clonotype: The conserved final phenylalanine or tryptophan is absent from the CDR3, which likely points to a read error. The chain uses TRBV5-6 and TRBJ2-7, with 10 bases fitting TRBD2. V lost 4 bases, J lost 3 bases, and 7 bases stayed unmatched. Germline assignment: CDR1 SGHDT and CDR2 YYEEEE. This CDR3 region has 15 residues. CDR3 region: CASSLKRGGLYEQYY. CDR3 in DNA: TGTGCCAGCAGCCTAAAGCGGGGGGGCCTCTACGAGCAGTACTAC.

This chain links TRBV9 with TRBJ2-2; maybe TRBD1 (6 bases). The CDR3 is made up of 17 amino acids. V shed 0 bases and J shed 2 bases, with 14 bases lying between them. Germline values: CDR1 SGDLS, CDR2 YYNGEE. In DNA, the CDR3 is TGTGCCAGCAGCGTAGCTCTTTCCAGGGGAAACACCGGGGAGCTGTTTTTT. Translation gives CASSVALSRGNTGELFF. Variable domain in full (rest from reference TRBV9 and TRBJ2-2): DSGVTQTPKHLITATGQRVTLRCSPRSGDLSVYWYQQSLDQGLQFLIQYYNGEERAKGNILERFSAQQFPDLHSELNLSSLELGDSALYFCASSVALSRGNTGELFFGEGSRLTVL.